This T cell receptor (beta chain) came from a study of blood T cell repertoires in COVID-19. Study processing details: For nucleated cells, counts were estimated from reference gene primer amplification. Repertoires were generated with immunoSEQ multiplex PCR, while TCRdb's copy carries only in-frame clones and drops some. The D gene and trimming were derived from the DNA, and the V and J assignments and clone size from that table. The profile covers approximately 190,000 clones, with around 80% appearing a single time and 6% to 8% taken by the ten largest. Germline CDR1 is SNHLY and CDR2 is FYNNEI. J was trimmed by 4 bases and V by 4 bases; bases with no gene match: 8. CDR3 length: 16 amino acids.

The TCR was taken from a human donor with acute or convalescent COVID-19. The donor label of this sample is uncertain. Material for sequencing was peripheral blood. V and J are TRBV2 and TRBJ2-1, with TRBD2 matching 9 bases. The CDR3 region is CASSGYGGREYNEQFF. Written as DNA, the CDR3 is TGTGCCAGCAGTGGCTATGGCGGGAGGGAGTACAATGAGCAGTTCTTC.